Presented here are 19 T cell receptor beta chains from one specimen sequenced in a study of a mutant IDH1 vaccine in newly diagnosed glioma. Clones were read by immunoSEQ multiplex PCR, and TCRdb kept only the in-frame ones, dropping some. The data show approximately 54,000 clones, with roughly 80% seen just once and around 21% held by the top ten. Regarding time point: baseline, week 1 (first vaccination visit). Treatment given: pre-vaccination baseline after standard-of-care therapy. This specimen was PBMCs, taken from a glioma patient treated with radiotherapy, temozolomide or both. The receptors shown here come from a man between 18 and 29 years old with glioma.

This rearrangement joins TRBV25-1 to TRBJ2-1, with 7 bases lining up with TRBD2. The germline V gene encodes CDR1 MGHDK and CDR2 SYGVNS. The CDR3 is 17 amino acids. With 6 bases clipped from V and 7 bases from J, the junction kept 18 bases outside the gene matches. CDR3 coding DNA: TGTGCCAGCAGCGAGACATCGCAACGGCTAGCGGTTAATGAGCAGTTCTTC. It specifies CASSETSQRLAVNEQFF.

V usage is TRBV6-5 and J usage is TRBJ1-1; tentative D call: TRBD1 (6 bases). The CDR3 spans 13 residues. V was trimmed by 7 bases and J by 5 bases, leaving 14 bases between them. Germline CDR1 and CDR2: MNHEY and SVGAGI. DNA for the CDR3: TGTGCCAGCATTAAACAGGGTTTAACTGAAGCTTTCTTT. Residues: CASIKQGLTEAFF.

The CDR3 loop reads CASSSRPQGYEKLFF. In nucleotides, the CDR3 is TGTGCCAGCAGCTCCCGCCCCCAGGGGTATGAAAAACTGTTTTTT. This chain joins TRBV7-2 and TRBJ1-4; D is possibly TRBD1 (6 bases). This CDR3 has 15 amino acids. Germline V gene sequence: CDR1 SGHTA, CDR2 FQGNSA. Trimming removed 4 bases at V and 6 bases at J, with 15 bases between.

The CDR3 DNA follows: TGCGCCAGCAGCCTCCGCCTTGACAGGGGCGGCTATGGCTACACCTTC. Translating it yields CASSLRLDRGGYGYTF. The chain links TRBV5-1 to TRBJ1-2, with 8 bases that match TRBD1. Per the germline V gene, CDR1 is SGHRS and CDR2 is YFSETQ. This CDR3 is built from 16 residues. Trimming took 4 bases from V and 4 from J; bases not matched to a gene: 12.

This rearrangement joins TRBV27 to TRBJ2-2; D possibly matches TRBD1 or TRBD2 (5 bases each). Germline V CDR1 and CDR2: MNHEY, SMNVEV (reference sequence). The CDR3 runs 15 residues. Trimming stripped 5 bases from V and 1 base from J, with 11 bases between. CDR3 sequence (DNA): TGTGCCAGCAGTGGCCCGGGACGGAACACCGGGGAGCTGTTTTTT. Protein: CASSGPGRNTGELFF.

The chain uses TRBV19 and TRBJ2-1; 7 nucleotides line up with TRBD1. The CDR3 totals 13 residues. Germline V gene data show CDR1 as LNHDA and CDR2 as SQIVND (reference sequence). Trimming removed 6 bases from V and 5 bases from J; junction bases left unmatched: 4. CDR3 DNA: TGTGCCAGTAGCGGGACAGAGAACAATGAGCAGTTCTTC. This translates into CASSGTENNEQFF.

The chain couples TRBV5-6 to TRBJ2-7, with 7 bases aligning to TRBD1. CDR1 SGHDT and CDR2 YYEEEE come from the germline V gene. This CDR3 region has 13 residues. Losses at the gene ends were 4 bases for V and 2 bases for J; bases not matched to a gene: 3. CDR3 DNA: TGTGCCAGCAGCGTGGGACAGCCCTACGAGCAGTACTTC. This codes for CASSVGQPYEQYF.

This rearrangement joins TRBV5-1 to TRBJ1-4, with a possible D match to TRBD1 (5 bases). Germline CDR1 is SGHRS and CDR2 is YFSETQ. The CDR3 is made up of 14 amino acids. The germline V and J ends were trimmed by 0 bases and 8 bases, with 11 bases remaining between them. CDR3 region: CASSLGAGPEKLFF. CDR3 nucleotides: TGCGCCAGCAGCTTGGGGGCAGGGCCGGAAAAACTGTTTTTT.

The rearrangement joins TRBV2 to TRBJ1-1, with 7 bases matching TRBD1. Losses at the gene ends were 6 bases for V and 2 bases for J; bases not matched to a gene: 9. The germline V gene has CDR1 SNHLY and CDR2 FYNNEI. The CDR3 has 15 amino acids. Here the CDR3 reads CASSDPGQINTEAFF. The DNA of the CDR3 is TGTGCCAGCAGCGACCCGGGACAGATTAACACTGAAGCTTTCTTT.

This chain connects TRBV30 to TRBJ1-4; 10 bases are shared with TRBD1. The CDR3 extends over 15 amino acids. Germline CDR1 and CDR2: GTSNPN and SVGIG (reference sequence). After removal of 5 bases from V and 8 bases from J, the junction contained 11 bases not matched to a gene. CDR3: CAWCSRQGATEKLFF. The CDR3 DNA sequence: TGTGCCTGGTGCAGCCGACAGGGGGCCACAGAAAAACTGTTTTTT.

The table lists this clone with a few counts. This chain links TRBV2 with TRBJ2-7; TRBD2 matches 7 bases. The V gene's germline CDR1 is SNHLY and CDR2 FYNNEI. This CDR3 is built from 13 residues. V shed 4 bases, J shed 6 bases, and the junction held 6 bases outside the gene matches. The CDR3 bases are TGTGCCAGCAGTGTGAGCCAGCGGGGCGAGCAGTACTTC. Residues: CASSVSQRGEQYF.

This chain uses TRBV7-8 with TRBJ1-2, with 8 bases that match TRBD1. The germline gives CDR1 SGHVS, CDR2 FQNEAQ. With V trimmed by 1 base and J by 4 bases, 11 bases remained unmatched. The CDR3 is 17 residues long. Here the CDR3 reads CASSLGRTGPSIYGYTF. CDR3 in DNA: TGTGCCAGCAGCTTAGGCCGGACAGGGCCATCTATCTATGGCTACACCTTC. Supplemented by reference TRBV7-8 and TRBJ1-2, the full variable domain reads GAGVSQSPRYKVAKRGQDVALRCDPISGHVSLFWYQQALGQGPEFLTYFQNEAQLDKSGLPSDRFFAERPEGSVSTLKIQRTQQEDSAVYLCASSLGRTGPSIYGYTFGSGTRLTVV.

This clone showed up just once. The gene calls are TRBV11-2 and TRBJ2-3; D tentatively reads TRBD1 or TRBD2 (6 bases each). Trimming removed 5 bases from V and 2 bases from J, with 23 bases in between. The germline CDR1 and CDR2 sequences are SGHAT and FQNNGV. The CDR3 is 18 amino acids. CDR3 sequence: CASSLRGGVAQITDTQYF. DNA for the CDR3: TGTGCCAGCAGCCTCAGGGGAGGAGTGGCACAGATCACAGATACGCAGTATTTT.

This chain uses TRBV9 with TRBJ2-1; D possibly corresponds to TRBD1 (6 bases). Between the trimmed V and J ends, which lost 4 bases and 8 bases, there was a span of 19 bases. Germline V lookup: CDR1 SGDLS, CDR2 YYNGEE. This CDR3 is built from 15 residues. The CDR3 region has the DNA TGTGCCAGCAGCCCGATCCGACAGGTTCAAGATGAGCAGTTCTTC. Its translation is CASSPIRQVQDEQFF.

CDR3 nucleotides: TGTGCCAGCAGTGGACAGGGGGGCGATGGCTACACCTTC. As protein: CASSGQGGDGYTF. The genes are TRBV2 and TRBJ1-2; TRBD1 aligns across 9 bases. Germline lookup yields CDR1 SNHLY and CDR2 FYNNEI. V lost 4 bases, J lost 6 bases, and 3 bases stayed unmatched. CDR3 length: 13 residues.

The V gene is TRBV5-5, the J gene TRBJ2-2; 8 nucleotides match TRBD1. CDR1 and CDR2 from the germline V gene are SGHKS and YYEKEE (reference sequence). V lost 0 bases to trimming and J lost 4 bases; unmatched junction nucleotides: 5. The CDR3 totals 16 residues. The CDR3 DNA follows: TGTGCCAGCAGCTTGGCCCGCGGACAGGGCACCGGGGAGCTGTTTTTT. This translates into CASSLARGQGTGELFF.

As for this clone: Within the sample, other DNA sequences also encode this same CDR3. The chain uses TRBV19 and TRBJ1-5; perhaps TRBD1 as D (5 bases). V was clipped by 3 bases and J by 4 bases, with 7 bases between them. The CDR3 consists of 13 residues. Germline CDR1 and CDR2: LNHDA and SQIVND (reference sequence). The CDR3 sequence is CASSIAGNQPQHF. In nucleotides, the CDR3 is TGTGCCAGTAGTATTGCAGGGAATCAGCCCCAGCATTTT.

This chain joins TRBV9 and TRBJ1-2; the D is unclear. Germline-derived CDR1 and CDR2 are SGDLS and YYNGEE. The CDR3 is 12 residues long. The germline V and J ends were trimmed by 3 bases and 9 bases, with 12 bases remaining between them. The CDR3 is CASSADPSSYTF. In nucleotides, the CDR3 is TGTGCCAGCAGCGCGGACCCATCTAGCTACACCTTC.

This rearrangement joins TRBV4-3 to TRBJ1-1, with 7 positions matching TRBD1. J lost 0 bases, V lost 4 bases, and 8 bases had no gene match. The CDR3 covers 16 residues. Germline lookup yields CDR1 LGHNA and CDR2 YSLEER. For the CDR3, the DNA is TGCGCCAGCAGCCCCAGACAGGGAACCATGAACACTGAAGCTTTCTTT. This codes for CASSPRQGTMNTEAFF.